Listed here is a single T cell receptor beta chain. Authors' methods: How many nucleated cells were present was estimated from reference gene primer amplification. Some clones are missing from TCRdb's copy, which holds only in-frame ones; the method was immunoSEQ multiplex PCR. V and J calls and clone size are those listed in that table; D and trimming were worked out from the DNA. The table records roughly 72,000 clones, 75% to 90% of them present only once. The data stem from a study of blood T cell repertoires in COVID-19. Overall study context: There were acute and convalescent COVID-19 samples, and they came from the United States, Italy and Spain. T cells, B-cell-depleted T cells, or PBMCs supplied cDNA or gDNA.

The germline gives CDR1 MNHEY, CDR2 SVGEGT. The trim removed 2 bases at V and 6 bases at J, leaving 0 bases unmatched. CDR3 length equals 13 residues. This chain joins TRBV6-2 or TRBV6-3 and TRBJ2-1; 8 bases agree with TRBD2. The sample taken for sequencing was peripheral blood. The TCR was taken from a human donor in a cohort sampled during active COVID-19. CDR3 residues: CASSYAGGNEQFF. The CDR3 DNA reads TGTGCCAGCAGTTACGCGGGGGGCAATGAGCAGTTCTTC.